This T cell receptor (beta chain) is from a study of cytomegalovirus exposure and HLA in healthy donors. The length of the CDR3 is 13 residues. Trimming took 6 bases from V and 2 from J, leaving 10 bases between them. Germline CDR1 MDHEN, CDR2 SYDVKM. The PCR was carried out with 60 Vbeta primers and 13 Jbeta primers. The table came from immunoSEQ multiplex PCR; TCRdb's copy has only in-frame clones and leaves some out. Seen here are nearly 95,000 clones, just under 80% observed once, and the top ten hold about 3.8%. The source is a woman in her 40s in good health and CMV-seronegative. The gene calls are TRBV28 and TRBJ2-5; D is possibly TRBD2 (6 bases). The source material was PBMCs. CDR3 coding DNA: TGTGCCAGCAGATTAGGGACTCAAGAGACCCAGTACTTC. As protein: CASRLGTQETQYF.